The sequence of this T cell receptor beta chain was determined in a study of blood T cell repertoires in COVID-19. About the study: The United States, Italy and Spain supplied acute and convalescent COVID-19 samples.

The repertoire was sequenced with immunoSEQ multiplex PCR; TCRdb's copy has only in-frame clones and lacks some. The repertoire includes about 79,000 clones, roughly 89% of them detected once, and 11% to 15% sits in the top ten. V shed 5 bases, J shed 2 bases, and the junction held 3 bases outside the gene matches. From germline, CDR1 is SEHNR and CDR2 FQNEAQ (reference sequence). The CDR3 length is 14 residues. The origin of this receptor is a man between 65 and 85 years old with active or convalescent COVID-19. The sample taken for sequencing was peripheral blood. The chain recombines TRBV7-9 with TRBJ1-5, with 7 bases fitting TRBD1. CDR3 amino acids: CASSRQGGNQPQHF. The CDR3 nucleotides read TGTGCCAGCAGCCGACAGGGTGGCAATCAGCCCCAGCATTTT.